A selection of T cell receptor beta chains follows, all from one sample in a study of blood T cell repertoires in COVID-19. Clones were sequenced by immunoSEQ multiplex PCR, and TCRdb holds only the in-frame ones, with some missing. The sample holds fewer than 300,000 clones, less than 85% seen once. Sequencing used peripheral blood. These receptor sequences come from a human donor with COVID-19, enrolled during active disease. The donor label of this sample is uncertain. The CDR3 runs from the conserved cysteine through the conserved F or W. Each record gives: J gene, clone size, D gene, V gene, CDR3 protein, CDR3 DNA. The D gene is left open where the match is weak. Clone size is shown for a subset of rows, as once, few, many or a class of expanded clone.

j_gene: TRBJ1-1; abundance: once; d_gene: NA; v_gene: TRBV5-1; CDR3aa: CASSLNSGDTEAFF; CDR3nt: TGCGCCAGCAGCTTGAATTCGGGGGACACTGAAGCTTTCTTT
j_gene: TRBJ1-1; abundance: NA; d_gene: TRBD1; v_gene: TRBV11-2; CDR3aa: CASSSGGTEAFF; CDR3nt: TGTGCCAGCAGCTCAGGGGGCACTGAAGCTTTCTTT
j_gene: TRBJ2-1; abundance: NA; d_gene: NA; v_gene: TRBV5-6; CDR3aa: CASSFSVLSYNEQFF; CDR3nt: TGTGCCAGCAGCTTTAGCGTCTTATCCTACAATGAGCAGTTCTTC
j_gene: TRBJ1-2; abundance: NA; d_gene: NA; v_gene: TRBV3-1/TRBV3-2; CDR3aa: CASSQGETNYGYTF; CDR3nt: TGTGCCAGCAGCCAAGGGGAGACAAACTATGGCTACACCTTC
j_gene: TRBJ2-1; abundance: NA; d_gene: NA; v_gene: TRBV6-5; CDR3aa: CASSWAGPNNEQFF; CDR3nt: TGTGCCAGCAGTTGGGCGGGACCTAACAATGAGCAGTTCTTC
j_gene: TRBJ2-3; abundance: NA; d_gene: TRBD2; v_gene: TRBV29-1; CDR3aa: CSGRLAGNTDTQYF; CDR3nt: TGCAGCGGGCGACTAGCGGGAAACACAGATACGCAGTATTTT
j_gene: TRBJ1-2; abundance: NA; d_gene: TRBD1; v_gene: TRBV29-1; CDR3aa: CSVIPEDRGSGYTF; CDR3nt: TGCAGCGTCATCCCCGAGGACAGGGGTAGCGGCTACACCTTC
j_gene: TRBJ1-3; abundance: NA; d_gene: NA; v_gene: TRBV12-3/TRBV12-4; CDR3aa: CASSSQGNTIYF; CDR3nt: TGTGCCAGCAGTTCTCAGGGAAACACCATATATTTT
j_gene: TRBJ2-7; abundance: NA; d_gene: NA; v_gene: TRBV30; CDR3aa: CAWSSQVGREQYF; CDR3nt: TGTGCCTGGAGTTCCCAGGTAGGGAGGGAGCAGTACTTC
j_gene: TRBJ2-2; abundance: NA; d_gene: TRBD2; v_gene: TRBV5-3; CDR3aa: CARSLASGRTGELFF; CDR3nt: TGTGCCAGAAGCTTAGCTAGCGGGAGAACGGGGGAGCTGTTTTTT
j_gene: TRBJ1-5; abundance: NA; d_gene: NA; v_gene: TRBV28; CDR3aa: CASSLTGDSNQPQHF; CDR3nt: TGTGCCAGCAGTTTAACAGGTGATAGCAATCAGCCCCAGCATTTT
j_gene: TRBJ1-3; abundance: NA; d_gene: NA; v_gene: TRBV9; CDR3aa: CASSSLTGQNTIYF; CDR3nt: TGTGCCAGCAGCTCCCTAACAGGTCAGAACACCATATATTTT
j_gene: TRBJ2-1; abundance: NA; d_gene: NA; v_gene: TRBV25-1; CDR3aa: CASRQGSYNEQFF; CDR3nt: TGTGCCAGCAGACAGGGCTCCTACAATGAGCAGTTCTTC
j_gene: TRBJ2-1; abundance: NA; d_gene: TRBD1; v_gene: TRBV7-9; CDR3aa: CASSQGQASYNEQFF; CDR3nt: TGTGCCAGCAGCCAAGGACAGGCCTCCTACAATGAGCAGTTCTTC
j_gene: TRBJ2-1; abundance: NA; d_gene: NA; v_gene: TRBV21-1; CDR3aa: CASSIAGGPRGEQFF; CDR3nt: TGTGCCAGCAGCATAGCGGGAGGGCCCCGGGGAGAGCAGTTCTTC
j_gene: TRBJ1-3; abundance: NA; d_gene: NA; v_gene: TRBV6-6; CDR3aa: CASTLGGGFSGNTIYF; CDR3nt: TGTGCCAGCACCCTGGGGGGTGGTTTCTCTGGAAACACCATATATTTT
j_gene: TRBJ1-2; abundance: NA; d_gene: TRBD1; v_gene: TRBV7-6; CDR3aa: CASSLEGPGGQGGYGYTF; CDR3nt: TGTGCCAGCAGCTTAGAAGGTCCCGGCGGACAGGGGGGCTATGGCTACACCTTC
j_gene: TRBJ2-5; abundance: NA; d_gene: NA; v_gene: TRBV19; CDR3aa: CASSNSDKKETQYF; CDR3nt: TGTGCCAGTAGTAACAGTGACAAGAAAGAGACCCAGTACTTC
j_gene: TRBJ1-6; abundance: NA; d_gene: NA; v_gene: TRBV10-3; CDR3aa: CAISESRDNNSPLHF; CDR3nt: TGTGCCATCAGTGAGTCGAGGGATAATAATTCACCCCTCCACTTT
j_gene: TRBJ2-5; abundance: once; d_gene: TRBD1; v_gene: TRBV18; CDR3aa: CASSQPGTGGTQYF; CDR3nt: TGTGCCAGCTCACAACCGGGGACAGGGGGGACCCAGTACTTC
j_gene: TRBJ1-6; abundance: NA; d_gene: NA; v_gene: TRBV27; CDR3aa: CASSRGINSPLHF; CDR3nt: TGTGCCAGCAGCCGGGGAATTAATTCACCCCTCCACTTT
j_gene: TRBJ1-2; abundance: NA; d_gene: TRBD1; v_gene: TRBV28; CDR3aa: CASSWDRSGIDYGYTF; CDR3nt: TGTGCCAGCAGTTGGGACAGGTCGGGGATTGACTATGGCTACACCTTC
j_gene: TRBJ2-1; abundance: NA; d_gene: NA; v_gene: TRBV5-5; CDR3aa: CASSLELATDYNEQFF; CDR3nt: TGTGCCAGCAGCTTGGAACTGGCGACAGATTACAATGAGCAGTTCTTC
j_gene: TRBJ2-7; abundance: NA; d_gene: NA; v_gene: TRBV7-9; CDR3aa: CASSLVTGRQYF; CDR3nt: TGTGCCAGCAGCTTAGTAACCGGGAGGCAGTACTTC
j_gene: TRBJ2-1; abundance: NA; d_gene: TRBD1; v_gene: TRBV7-9; CDR3aa: CASSFRTGGQGEQFF; CDR3nt: TGTGCCAGCAGCTTTCGGACAGGGGGCCAGGGTGAGCAGTTCTTC
j_gene: TRBJ2-7; abundance: NA; d_gene: TRBD1; v_gene: TRBV18; CDR3aa: CASSPGGQGAYEQYF; CDR3nt: TGTGCCAGCTCACCGGGGGGACAGGGCGCCTACGAGCAGTACTTC
j_gene: TRBJ1-5; abundance: NA; d_gene: NA; v_gene: TRBV7-9; CDR3aa: CASSLRGGSNQPQHF; CDR3nt: TGTGCCAGCAGCTTAAGAGGCGGTAGCAATCAGCCCCAGCATTTT
j_gene: TRBJ1-5; abundance: NA; d_gene: NA; v_gene: TRBV6-2/TRBV6-3; CDR3aa: CASCYPTGGYSNQPQHF; CDR3nt: TGTGCCAGCTGTTACCCTACGGGGGGATATAGCAATCAGCCCCAGCATTTT
j_gene: TRBJ2-5; abundance: NA; d_gene: TRBD2; v_gene: TRBV6-2/TRBV6-3; CDR3aa: CASSYSSASGTDQETQYF; CDR3nt: TGTGCCAGCAGTTATTCTTCGGCTAGCGGGACGGACCAAGAGACCCAGTACTTC
j_gene: TRBJ1-1; abundance: NA; d_gene: NA; v_gene: TRBV6-5; CDR3aa: CASSQQNSNTEAFF; CDR3nt: TGTGCCAGCAGTCAACAGAACTCGAACACTGAAGCTTTCTTT
j_gene: TRBJ2-7; abundance: NA; d_gene: TRBD1; v_gene: TRBV10-3; CDR3aa: CAISDTPGQDISYEQYF; CDR3nt: TGTGCCATCAGTGATACTCCCGGACAGGATATCTCCTACGAGCAGTACTTC
j_gene: TRBJ2-3; abundance: NA; d_gene: TRBD2; v_gene: TRBV5-4; CDR3aa: CASVAGGSTGTQYF; CDR3nt: TGTGCCAGCGTAGCGGGAGGGTCCACCGGTACGCAGTATTTT
j_gene: TRBJ2-5; abundance: NA; d_gene: NA; v_gene: TRBV12-3/TRBV12-4; CDR3aa: CASTGLFQETQYF; CDR3nt: TGTGCCAGCACTGGGCTCTTCCAAGAGACCCAGTACTTC
j_gene: TRBJ1-6; abundance: NA; d_gene: NA; v_gene: TRBV27; CDR3aa: CASSLRPPPSSPLHF; CDR3nt: TGTGCCAGCAGTCTACGACCCCCTCCTAGTTCACCCCTCCACTTT
j_gene: TRBJ1-2; abundance: NA; d_gene: NA; v_gene: TRBV6-5; CDR3aa: CASRAGTAGGYTF; CDR3nt: TGTGCCAGCAGGGCGGGCACGGCGGGCGGCTACACCTTC